This record covers a single TCR beta chain. The antigen is not known. Sample barcodes and UMIs were carried by the TCR alpha and TCR beta cDNA libraries that 5'RACE generated with constant-segment primers. TCRdb used MiXCR to reprocess the 5' RACE reads, holding one entry per CDR3 protein. Found here are approximately 190,000 distinct CDR3 sequences, around 17% of them singletons; the top ten hold around 2.4%. This specimen comes from a study of T-cell memory formation after mild COVID-19. Study-level information: TCR clusters largely stayed donor specific. Overall study results and limits: Of the contracting clones, CD4+ ones lay mainly in CM and EM, and CD8+ ones in EMRA. There were some responding clones in pre-infection memory, which suggested that cross-reactive memory had joined.

CDR1 is SQVTM and CDR2 is ANQGSEA in the germline V gene. V lost 4 bases to trimming and J lost 7 bases; unmatched junction nucleotides: 4. The CDR3 has 12 amino acids. This receptor was obtained from an adult woman who had mild COVID-19 (a few samples of this study predate the infection). Cell type and time point are not known. Sequencing was done on a sample of PBMCs or a T cell subset sorted from them (not recorded which). The chain uses TRBV29-1 and TRBJ2-1; 7 nucleotides agree with TRBD2. CDR3 residues: CSVGVAGNEQFF. CDR3 in DNA: TGCAGCGTTGGGGTAGCGGGTAATGAGCAGTTCTTC.